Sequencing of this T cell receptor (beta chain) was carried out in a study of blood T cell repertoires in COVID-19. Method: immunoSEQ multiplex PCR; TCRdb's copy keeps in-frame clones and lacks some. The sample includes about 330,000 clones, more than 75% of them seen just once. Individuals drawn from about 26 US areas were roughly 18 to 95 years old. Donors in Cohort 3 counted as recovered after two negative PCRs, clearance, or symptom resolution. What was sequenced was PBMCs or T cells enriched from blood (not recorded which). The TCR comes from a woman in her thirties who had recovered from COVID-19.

CDR3 protein: CASSPQSGTSGNTIYF. The DNA for the CDR3 is TGTGCCAGCTCCCCCCAAAGCGGGACCTCTGGAAACACCATATATTTT. V usage is TRBV18 and J usage is TRBJ1-3; a weak D match, TRBD1 (5 bases). This CDR3 comprises 16 residues. V lost 6 bases to trimming and J lost 0 bases, with 15 bases between them. Germline CDR1 reads KGHSH; CDR2 reads LQKENI. Variable domain in full (rest from reference TRBV18 and TRBJ1-3): NAGVMQNPRHLVRRRGQEARLRCSPMKGHSHVYWYRQLPEEGLKFMVYLQKENIIDESGMPKERFSAEFPKEGPSILRIQQVVRGDSAAYFCASSPQSGTSGNTIYFGEGSWLTVV.